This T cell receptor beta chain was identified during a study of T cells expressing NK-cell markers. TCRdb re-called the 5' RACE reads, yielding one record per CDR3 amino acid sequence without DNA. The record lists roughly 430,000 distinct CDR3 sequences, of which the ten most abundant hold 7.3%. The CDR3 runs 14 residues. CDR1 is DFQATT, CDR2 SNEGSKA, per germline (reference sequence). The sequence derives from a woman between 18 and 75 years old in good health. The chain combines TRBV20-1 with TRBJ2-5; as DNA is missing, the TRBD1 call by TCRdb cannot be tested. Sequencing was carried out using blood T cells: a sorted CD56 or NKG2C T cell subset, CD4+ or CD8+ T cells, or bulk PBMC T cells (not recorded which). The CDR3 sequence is CSAWTGRYQETQYF.